This TCR beta chain was captured by sequencing in a study of vaccination effects on CD4 cells after COVID-19. The study's findings and limits: Marked contraction was observed in infection-induced and vaccine-induced clones late after vaccination.

With the ViraFEST assay, the study expanded antigen-specific CD4+ T cells using viral peptide pools, then sequenced them. Cultured cells yielded isolated CD4+ T cells after approximately nine days. None of the vaccinated had previously contracted SARS-CoV-2, and their nucleocapsid antibodies tested negative. Cultures got half-medium changes with IL-2 on days 3 and 7. Germline lookup yields CDR1 SEHNR and CDR2 FQNEAQ (reference sequence). Trimming shortened V by 6 bases and J by 6 bases, and 17 bases separated the two germline ends. The CDR3 spans 15 residues. A remark on this clone: The target antigen is unknown.

Some clones are missing from TCRdb's copy, which holds only in-frame ones; the method was immunoSEQ multiplex PCR. The sample holds about 63,000 clones, roughly 75% seen once. This specimen was CD4+ T cells from PBMCs cultured with HCoV-OC43 spike peptides, taken before COVID-19 vaccination. Subset defined: HCoV-OC43 spike overlapping peptide pool stimulation. This chain links TRBV7-9 with TRBJ1-4; possibly TRBD1 for D (6 bases). The receptor comes from a human donor who received a COVID-19 vaccine. The CDR3 coding sequence is TGTGCCAGCAGTCGAACAGGGAACTTCGATGAAAAACTGTTTTTT. Translating it yields CASSRTGNFDEKLFF.